This T cell receptor (beta chain) originates from a study of T-cell reconstitution after alpha-beta-depleted transplantation in children (dated by TCRdb to the mid-2010s). Some background on the complete study: T-cell immune reconstitution after TCRalphabeta/CD19-depleted allogeneic hematopoietic cell transplantation in children was quantitatively tracked in the study by means of TCR repertoire profiling. On the study overall, not on this receptor specifically: Hyperexpanded clone frequencies declined over subsequent months; after one year, T-cell counts and TCRbeta diversity were mostly attributed to newly produced T cells. About two months after transplant, the apparently early recovery of alphabetaT-cell counts reportedly depended on just several hundred clones that had expanded rapidly and came from non-depleted graft cells. In some patients, the high TCRbeta diversity seen at day 60 was put down to recipient T cells and intrathymic progenitors that had survived conditioning.

Preparation of the library involved PCR. Sequencer: Illumina HiSeq 2500. TCR libraries were prepared with molecular barcoding, using unique molecular identifiers to normalize TCRbeta repertoire quantification. TCRdb cleaned the public reads at Q25 with fastp, built clones with MiXCR and kept in-frame beta chains. Every distinct CDR3 protein forms one entry, paired with its most common genes and DNA. The sample table holds some 100,000 distinct CDR3 sequences, of which around a quarter were seen once. The ten biggest clones cover around a fifth of the sample. The sample's treatment or condition label, decoded: allogeneic hematopoietic cell transplantation with graft depleted of TCRalphabeta T cells and CD19 B cells. TCRalphabeta/CD19-depleted allogeneic hematopoietic cell grafts were given to the transplant recipients, all of whom were children. Reading from cysteine to phenylalanine, the CDR3 counts 13 amino acids. Only the CDR3 region is kept as DNA, spanning 39 bases read in frame from base 1. Sequences SQVTM (CDR1) and ANQGSEA (CDR2) are obtained from the germline V gene. Deletion took 4 bases off V and 0 bases off J, with a span of 6 bases between the germline ends.

About this clonotype: Its target antigen remains unknown. One base away there is no much larger clone; base qualities are not given.

The V gene is TRBV29-1 and the J gene is TRBJ1-4, with the identity of the D gene unclear. The sequence was obtained from a boy younger than 10 with acute lymphoblastic leukemia, due to receive a stem cell transplant. The sample consisted of PBMCs, taken before TCRalphabeta/CD19-depleted stem cell transplant. The CDR3 is CSVARSTNEKLFF. The bases are TGCAGCGTTGCGAGGTCAACTAATGAAAAACTGTTTTTT.